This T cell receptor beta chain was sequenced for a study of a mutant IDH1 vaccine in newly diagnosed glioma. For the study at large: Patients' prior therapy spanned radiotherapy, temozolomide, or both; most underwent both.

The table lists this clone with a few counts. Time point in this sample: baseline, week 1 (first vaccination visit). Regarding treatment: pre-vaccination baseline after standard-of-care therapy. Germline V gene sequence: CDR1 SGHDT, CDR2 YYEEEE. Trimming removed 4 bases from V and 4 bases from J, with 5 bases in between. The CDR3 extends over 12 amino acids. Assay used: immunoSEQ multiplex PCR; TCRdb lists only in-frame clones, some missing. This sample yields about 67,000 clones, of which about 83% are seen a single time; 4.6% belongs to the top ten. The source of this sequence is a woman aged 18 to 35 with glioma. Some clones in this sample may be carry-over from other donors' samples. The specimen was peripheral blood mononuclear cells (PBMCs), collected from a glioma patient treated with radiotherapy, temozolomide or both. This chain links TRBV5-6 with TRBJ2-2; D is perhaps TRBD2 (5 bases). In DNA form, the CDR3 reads TGTGCCAGCAGCGAGGGCACCGGGGAGCTGTTTTTT. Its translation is CASSEGTGELFF.